This entry lists 22 T cell receptor beta chains sequenced from one sample in a study of OX40 agonist ivuxolimab in advanced cancers. Measured with immunoSEQ multiplex PCR; TCRdb has only the in-frame clones, and not every one. Of roughly 67,000 clones listed, nearly 90% are singletons. Sample: CD4+ or CD8+ T cells sorted from blood, taken in a trial of the OX40 agonist ivuxolimab. All receptors come from an adult with an advanced solid tumor such as melanoma, head and neck, liver or kidney cancer.

V usage is TRBV10-3 and J usage is TRBJ1-1; tentative D call: TRBD1 (5 bases). CDR1 ENHRY and CDR2 SYGVKD come from the germline V gene. Deletions cut 6 bases from V and 8 bases from J, with 16 bases between. The CDR3 is 13 amino acids. The CDR3 protein is CAISPTALREAFF. Here the CDR3 DNA reads TGTGCCATCAGCCCGACAGCCCTCCGGGAAGCTTTCTTT.

J is TRBJ1-2 and V is TRBV19; unclear D gene. The V end was cut by 5 bases, the J end by 5 bases, with 6 bases between. The CDR3 extends over 11 amino acids. Germline CDR1 LNHDA, CDR2 SQIVND (reference sequence). CDR3: CASSEKYGYTF. CDR3 nucleotides: TGTGCCAGTAGTGAGAAATATGGCTACACCTTC. Complete variable domain (other parts from reference TRBV19 and TRBJ1-2): DGGITQSPKYLFRKEGQNVTLSCEQNLNHDAMYWYRQDPGQGLRLIYYSQIVNDFQKGDIAEGYSVSREKKESFPLTVTSAQKNPTAFYLCASSEKYGYTFGSGTRLTVV.

As for this clone: The same CDR3 arises from other DNA sequences in this sample as well. The rearrangement uses TRBV5-1 and TRBJ2-1, with unresolved D. CDR3 length: 15 amino acids. V lost 1 base, J lost 0 bases, and 8 bases lay in between. CDR1 and CDR2 from the germline V gene are SGHRS and YFSETQ. CDR3 DNA: TGCGCCAGCAGCTTGAGTTCCGGCTCCTACAATGAGCAGTTCTTC. Translated: CASSLSSGSYNEQFF.

The CDR3 protein is CASSPPARGQNEQYF. The CDR3 DNA is TGTGCCAGCTCACCACCGGCCAGGGGACAGAACGAGCAGTACTTC. The V call is TRBV18, the J call TRBJ2-7; TRBD1 agrees at 7 bases. The CDR3 sequence is 15 residues long. J lost 5 bases, V lost 0 bases, and 7 bases had no gene match. Germline V gene data show CDR1 as KGHSH and CDR2 as LQKENI.

The V call is TRBV5-1, the J call TRBJ2-3, with D possibly being TRBD1 (6 bases). With 0 bases removed from V and 3 bases from J, the gap between germline ends came to 11 bases. This CDR3 has 15 residues. Germline V gene sequence: CDR1 SGHRS, CDR2 YFSETQ. CDR3 DNA sequence: TGCGCCAGCAGCTTGGGGGGGCTGGCGACAGATACGCAGTATTTT. It yields the protein CASSLGGLATDTQYF.

The chain recombines TRBV28 with TRBJ2-7; TRBD1 agrees at 7 bases. Germline assignment: CDR1 MDHEN and CDR2 SYDVKM. V shed 3 bases, J shed 5 bases, and the junction held 7 bases outside the gene matches. CDR3 length: 14 residues. In DNA, the CDR3 is TGTGCCAGCAGTTTCACAGGGGCGAGGAACGAGCAGTACTTC. Translation: CASSFTGARNEQYF. The full variable domain, in which reference TRBV28 and TRBJ2-7 provide the parts outside the CDR3, is DVKVTQSSRYLVKRTGEKVFLECVQDMDHENMFWYRQDPGLGLRLIYFSYDVKMKEKGDIPEGYSVSREKKERFSLILESASTNQTSMYLCASSFTGARNEQYFGPGTRLTVT.

This sequence joins TRBV18 and TRBJ1-1, with TRBD1 as a possible D gene (5 bases). The length of the CDR3 is 14 residues. CDR1 and CDR2 (germline): KGHSH, LQKENI. Trimming stripped 3 bases from V and 1 base from J, with 9 bases between. This chain's CDR3 is CASSPGRANTEAFF. The CDR3 nucleotides are TGTGCCAGCTCACCGGGCAGGGCGAACACTGAAGCTTTCTTT.

The chain carries TRBV5-4 and TRBJ1-3, with D tentatively TRBD1 (6 bases). Germline CDR1 is SGHNT and CDR2 is YYREEE (reference sequence). V dropped 6 bases and J dropped 2 bases, with 15 bases sitting between them. The CDR3 runs to 15 residues. The CDR3 region is CASTVGGAAGNTIYF. CDR3 DNA: TGTGCCAGCACCGTGGGGGGGGCAGCTGGAAACACCATATATTTT.

The chain employs TRBV6-5 and TRBJ1-4; tentative D call: TRBD1 (5 bases). V lost 6 bases and J lost 5, with 10 bases in between. The CDR3 totals 13 residues. The germline V gene encodes CDR1 MNHEY and CDR2 SVGAGI. The CDR3 sequence is CASRKRQNEKLFF. As DNA, the CDR3 is TGTGCCAGCAGGAAGAGACAGAATGAAAAACTGTTTTTT.

The gene calls are TRBV4-3 and TRBJ2-2, with 8 bases that match TRBD1. CDR3 size: 17 residues. V lost 1 base to trimming and J lost 3 bases; unmatched junction nucleotides: 7. Germline V CDR1 and CDR2: LGHNA, YSLEER. DNA for the CDR3: TGCGCCAGCAGCCAAGCCACAGGGGGAAGCCACACCGGGGAGCTGTTTTTT. Amino acids: CASSQATGGSHTGELFF.

This chain links TRBV9 with TRBJ1-2, with no clear D. The CDR3 is 14 residues long. CDR1 and CDR2 (germline): SGDLS, YYNGEE. Trimming stripped 0 bases from V and 2 bases from J, with 8 bases between. CDR3: CASSVEPQNYGYTF. CDR3 DNA sequence: TGTGCCAGCAGCGTAGAGCCCCAAAACTATGGCTACACCTTC.

A single count supports this clone. The gene calls are TRBV18 and TRBJ2-7; 8 bases are shared with TRBD1. J gave up 4 bases and V 1 base, and 18 bases lay outside the gene matches. The V gene's germline CDR1 is KGHSH and CDR2 LQKENI. The CDR3 loop spans 19 amino acids. CDR3 in DNA: TGTGCCAGCTCACCACGAAATGAGGTGGTTGGGGACAGGAATTACGAGCAGTACTTC. This translates into CASSPRNEVVGDRNYEQYF.

In DNA, the CDR3 is TGTGCCAGCAGCCCCCCCTCTGGAAACACCATATATTTT. Protein product: CASSPPSGNTIYF. The chain recombines TRBV5-6 with TRBJ1-3; no clear D gene. Looked up from germline, CDR1 is SGHDT and CDR2 is YYEEEE. The CDR3 sequence is 13 residues long. Trimming pared 4 bases from V and 0 bases from J, leaving 5 bases between.

V and J are TRBV30 and TRBJ2-7; weak D call: TRBD1 (6 bases). V lost 8 bases, J lost 2 bases, and 13 bases lay in between. CDR3 length equals 12 residues. CDR1 and CDR2 (germline): GTSNPN, SVGIG (reference sequence). The CDR3 DNA is TGTGCCGTAACCGAGGGGGCCTACGAGCAGTACTTC. Amino acids: CAVTEGAYEQYF.

V and J are TRBV7-2 and TRBJ2-2; a weak D match, TRBD1 (6 bases). V was shortened by 2 bases and J by 6 bases, with 10 bases between the two germline ends. Germline CDR1 reads SGHTA; CDR2 reads FQGNSA. The CDR3 has 14 amino acids. The CDR3 region is CASSLQGYAGELFF. Written as DNA, the CDR3 is TGTGCCAGCAGCTTACAGGGGTACGCCGGGGAGCTGTTTTTT. Full variable domain (remainder filled in from reference TRBV7-2 and TRBJ2-2): GAGVSQSPSNKVTEKGKDVELRCDPISGHTALYWYRQSLGQGLEFLIYFQGNSAPDKSGLPSDRFSAERTGGSVSTLTIQRTQQEDSAVYLCASSLQGYAGELFFGEGSRLTVL.

The chain is built from TRBV14 and TRBJ1-2; weak D call: TRBD1 (6 bases). Germline V gene lookup returns CDR1 SGHDN and CDR2 FVKESK. This CDR3 is built from 16 residues. The V end was cut by 1 base, the J end by 0 bases, with 12 bases between. The CDR3 DNA reads as TGTGCCAGCAGCCAAGGCCCAGGGGCTCCTAACTATGGCTACACCTTC. Amino acid sequence: CASSQGPGAPNYGYTF. Full variable domain (rest looked up from reference TRBV14 and TRBJ1-2): EAGVTQFPSHSVIEKGQTVTLRCDPISGHDNLYWYRRVMGKEIKFLLHFVKESKQDESGMPNNRFLAERTGGTYSTLKVQPAELEDSGVYFCASSQGPGAPNYGYTFGSGTRLTVV.

This chain joins TRBV5-1 and TRBJ1-1, with 9 bases identical to TRBD1. With 0 bases clipped from V and 6 bases from J, the junction kept 3 bases outside the gene matches. The germline V gene encodes CDR1 SGHRS and CDR2 YFSETQ. This CDR3 comprises 14 residues. CDR3 in DNA: TGCGCCAGCAGCTTGGGACAGGGGGGAGCTGAAGCTTTCTTT. As protein: CASSLGQGGAEAFF.

The V call is TRBV19, the J call TRBJ1-3; no firm D call. V lost 3 bases to trimming and J lost 2 bases, with 8 bases between them. Germline CDR1 and CDR2: LNHDA and SQIVND (reference sequence). CDR3 length equals 14 residues. The CDR3 DNA follows: TGTGCCAGTAGTATGGGAAGTCCTGGAAACACCATATATTTT. This sequence encodes CASSMGSPGNTIYF.

V gene TRBV7-2 combines with J gene TRBJ1-3; D remains ambiguous. CDR3 length: 16 residues. From germline, CDR1 is SGHTA and CDR2 FQGNSA. V was trimmed by 4 bases and J by 2 bases, leaving 15 bases between them. This chain's CDR3 is CASSSFKEAAGNTIYF. CDR3 nucleotide sequence: TGTGCCAGCAGCTCTTTCAAGGAGGCGGCTGGAAACACCATATATTTT.

V and J are TRBV7-2 and TRBJ1-2, with D hard to call. Germline CDR1 reads SGHTA; CDR2 reads FQGNSA. The CDR3 has 15 residues. Trimming pared 4 bases from V and 8 bases from J, leaving 20 bases between. The CDR3 sequence: CASSSSAQYHGGYTF. The CDR3 nucleotides read TGTGCCAGCAGCTCCTCTGCACAGTATCACGGAGGCTACACCTTC.

The V and J genes are TRBV6-5 and TRBJ2-3; TRBD2 is a possible D gene (6 bases). CDR1 is MNHEY and CDR2 is SVGAGI in the germline V gene. V was clipped by 5 bases and J by 0 bases, with 12 bases between them. CDR3 length: 15 residues. CDR3 sequence reads: CASSLDSGSTDTQYF. The DNA of the CDR3 is TGTGCCAGCAGTCTTGACAGCGGGAGCACAGATACGCAGTATTTT.

This clone was recorded only once. This chain joins TRBV28 and TRBJ2-4, with no clear D. The length of the CDR3 is 15 residues. V lost 6 bases to trimming and J lost 0 bases, with 12 bases between them. From germline, CDR1 is MDHEN and CDR2 SYDVKM. The CDR3 DNA is TGTGCCAGCAGGGGCGTGGTGATAGCCAAAAACATTCAGTACTTC. Translating gives CASRGVVIAKNIQYF.